The 29 T cell receptor beta chains listed next were all sequenced from one sample in a study of neurological immune-mediated disorders. TCRdb processed the 5' RACE reads anew with MiXCR; each CDR3 protein has one entry. The sample shows about 38,000 distinct CDR3 sequences, around 5% of them seen only once. Specimen: CD4+ T cells from blood. These receptors all stem from a man aged 18-30 years in good health.

This clonotype was picked up many times. This chain joins TRBV19 and TRBJ2-1; D is ambiguous. The CDR3 is 16 amino acids. V lost 5 bases and J 0 bases, leaving 14 bases between the germline ends. In germline, CDR1 is LNHDA, CDR2 SQIVND (reference sequence). The CDR3 DNA follows: TGTGCCAGTAGTCCCGTGAGGCGCGGCTCCTACAATGAGCAGTTCTTC. Protein: CASSPVRRGSYNEQFF.

At least ten counts were recorded for this clonotype. The rearrangement joins TRBV20-1 to TRBJ2-7; the match to TRBD2 covers 8 bases. The germline V gene encodes CDR1 DFQATT and CDR2 SNEGSKA (reference sequence). J gave up 5 bases and V 3 bases, and 3 bases lay outside the gene matches. The CDR3 spans 12 residues. CDR3 protein: CSASGGANEQYF. In DNA, the CDR3 is TGCAGTGCTAGCGGGGGGGCCAACGAGCAGTACTTC.

Many counts were recorded for this clonotype. The rearrangement uses TRBV20-1 and TRBJ1-5; the D gene is possibly TRBD1 (6 bases). CDR1 and CDR2 (germline): DFQATT, SNEGSKA (reference sequence). Trimming took off 6 bases at V and 6 bases at J, with 21 bases between the two ends. This CDR3 region has 15 residues. The CDR3 reads CSAPEGGGSFQPQHF. The CDR3 DNA reads as TGCAGTGCGCCCGAGGGAGGGGGGTCGTTTCAGCCCCAGCATTTT.

This clonotype was counted many times. The V call is TRBV18, the J call TRBJ2-2; unclear D gene. This CDR3 contains 14 residues. The V gene's germline CDR1 is KGHSH and CDR2 LQKENI. The V end lost 2 bases, the J end lost 3 bases, and 7 bases lay between the germline ends. The CDR3: CASSPWADTGELFF. In DNA form, the CDR3 reads TGTGCCAGCTCACCATGGGCAGACACCGGGGAGCTGTTTTTT.

This clonotype was recorded at least ten times. This chain joins TRBV5-1 and TRBJ2-2; unclear D gene. The ends were cut back, 4 bases at V and 7 bases at J, with 8 bases in the middle. The CDR3 is 12 residues long. Germline V CDR1 and CDR2: SGHRS, YFSETQ. The CDR3 DNA reads TGCGCCAGCAGCCAGAACCGCGGGGAGCTGTTTTTT. This codes for CASSQNRGELFF.

This clonotype was counted at least ten times. J is TRBJ2-5 and V is TRBV12-3 or TRBV12-4; D is unclear. V gave up 7 bases and J gave up 2 bases, with 11 bases separating them. The CDR3 extends over 13 amino acids. The CDR3 is CASNSVGQETQYF. The DNA of the CDR3 is TGTGCCAGCAACAGTGTTGGGCAAGAGACCCAGTACTTC.

The table lists this clonotype with many counts. The rearrangement joins TRBV7-2 to TRBJ2-5, with a possible D match to TRBD2 (5 bases). Germline CDR1 is SGHTA and CDR2 is FQGNSA. V was trimmed by 1 base and J by 3 bases, leaving 9 bases between them. The CDR3 is made up of 14 amino acids. The CDR3 DNA reads as TGTGCCAGCAGCTTAGTAACGGGAAAAGAGACCCAGTACTTC. Residues: CASSLVTGKETQYF.

This clonotype was observed many times. The chain recombines TRBV3-1 with TRBJ1-2; D remains unclear. V lost 3 bases and J 2 bases, leaving 10 bases between the germline ends. Germline CDR1 LGHDT, CDR2 YNNKEL (reference sequence). This CDR3 has 14 amino acids. The chain's CDR3 is CASSQGSGNYGYTF. The DNA for the CDR3 is TGTGCCAGCAGCCAGGGATCGGGAAACTATGGCTACACCTTC.

This clonotype has a count of ten or more. The V call is TRBV7-2, the J call TRBJ1-5, with D maybe TRBD1 (6 bases). V was clipped by 4 bases and J by 4 bases, with 14 bases between them. Germline V gene data show CDR1 as SGHTA and CDR2 as FQGNSA. The CDR3 is 15 amino acids. The CDR3 region has the DNA TGTGCCAGCAGCTCCACGGGGGGCGGGAATCAGCCCCAGCATTTT. This translates into CASSSTGGGNQPQHF.

Ten or more counts support this clonotype. The chain carries TRBV7-2 and TRBJ2-4; 8 bases are a match to TRBD2. CDR3 length: 18 residues. Germline CDR1 is SGHTA and CDR2 is FQGNSA. Unmatched junction bases numbered 7, after V lost 0 bases and J lost 0 bases. In nucleotides, the CDR3 is TGTGCCAGCAGCTTAGCACGGGGGGGACGGCTAGCCAAAAACATTCAGTACTTC. This gives the protein CASSLARGGRLAKNIQYF.

Within the sample, this clonotype is medium-sized (0.01 to 0.1%). Here the CDR3 reads CAISEPQTGDETQYF. The DNA for the CDR3 is TGTGCCATCAGTGAGCCCCAGACAGGGGACGAGACCCAGTACTTC. The chain employs TRBV10-3 and TRBJ2-5, with TRBD1 matching 8 bases. Per the germline V gene, CDR1 is ENHRY and CDR2 is SYGVKD. Losses at the gene ends were 2 bases for V and 5 bases for J; bases not matched to a gene: 7. The CDR3 covers 15 residues.

This clonotype appeared many times. The genes are TRBV5-1 and TRBJ1-4; 9 bases are shared with TRBD1. Germline CDR1 and CDR2: SGHRS and YFSETQ. The CDR3 runs 16 residues. V lost 4 bases to trimming and J lost 2 bases; unmatched junction nucleotides: 6. CDR3 coding DNA: TGCGCCAGCAGCGGACAGGGGCCGTACACTAATGAAAAACTGTTTTTT. Amino acids: CASSGQGPYTNEKLFF.

At least ten counts were recorded for this clonotype. The rearrangement joins TRBV7-9 to TRBJ1-4; unclear D gene. Germline-derived CDR1 and CDR2 are SEHNR and FQNEAQ (reference sequence). This CDR3 spans 13 amino acids. V was clipped by 4 bases and J by 5 bases, with 8 bases between them. The chain's CDR3 is CASSSTENEKLFF. The CDR3 DNA sequence: TGTGCCAGCAGCTCAACAGAAAATGAAAAACTGTTTTTT.

This clonotype was detected many times. The chain couples TRBV6-5 to TRBJ1-2; 9 positions match TRBD1. V trimming: 5 bases; J trimming: 3 bases; junction bases outside the gene matches: 10. Germline loops: CDR1 MNHEY, CDR2 SVGAGI. The CDR3 is 16 amino acids. The CDR3: CASSHQGQGGDYGYTF. Here the CDR3 DNA reads TGTGCCAGCAGTCACCAGGGACAGGGAGGCGACTATGGCTACACCTTC.

This clonotype was counted at least ten times. V is TRBV5-5 and J is TRBJ2-5, with D perhaps matching TRBD2 (6 bases). Between the trimmed V and J ends, which lost 0 bases and 5 bases, there was a span of 14 bases. The CDR3 sequence is 15 residues long. Germline V gives CDR1 SGHKS, CDR2 YYEKEE (reference sequence). The CDR3 reads CASSLATGVAETQYF. CDR3 DNA: TGTGCCAGCAGCTTGGCGACGGGGGTAGCGGAGACCCAGTACTTC.

The V gene is TRBV4-3, the J gene TRBJ2-1; no firm D call. Germline CDR1 reads LGHNA; CDR2 reads YSLEER. The CDR3 has 15 residues. V lost 3 bases and J lost 4, with 13 bases in between. CDR3 residues: CASSHIGKEYNEQFF. CDR3 DNA: TGCGCCAGCAGCCACATAGGGAAGGAGTACAATGAGCAGTTCTTC.

In its sample, this clonotype was seen many times. The chain carries TRBV7-2 and TRBJ2-1; 12 bases align to TRBD2. Germline CDR1 reads SGHTA; CDR2 reads FQGNSA. The length of the CDR3 is 17 residues. The ends lost 1 base at V and 10 bases at J; junction bases unmatched: 11. In DNA, the CDR3 is TGTGCCAGCAGCTTAGGCCTGACTAGCGGGGGCCCTGGCGAGCAGTTCTTC. Translating gives CASSLGLTSGGPGEQFF.

There are many counts of this clonotype. This chain joins TRBV12-3 or TRBV12-4 and TRBJ1-1, with unresolved D. V lost 2 bases, J lost 2 bases, and 6 bases lay in between. CDR3 size: 13 residues. The CDR3 here is CASSLYSNTEAFF. CDR3 coding DNA: TGTGCCAGCAGTTTATACTCAAACACTGAAGCTTTCTTT.

This clonotype counts as medium-sized (0.01 to 0.1%). The chain uses TRBV10-3 and TRBJ2-7; unclear D gene. The CDR3 totals 13 residues. Looked up from germline, CDR1 is ENHRY and CDR2 is SYGVKD. The V gene lost 9 bases and the J gene lost 12 bases, with 24 bases spanning the gap. The CDR3 nucleotides are TGTGCCATTCAAGACGGACGTACCTCTAGGTGGTACTTC. This translates into CAIQDGRTSRWYF.

This clonotype was counted many times. This sequence joins TRBV27 and TRBJ1-5; TRBD1 is a possible D gene (6 bases). The CDR3 runs to 17 residues. Trimming pared 6 bases from V and 4 bases from J, leaving 22 bases between. Germline CDR1 MNHEY, CDR2 SMNVEV (reference sequence). In nucleotides, the CDR3 is TGTGCCAGCAGCCAGAGAATGGAGTTGGGGGCGAATCAGCCCCAGCATTTT. As protein: CASSQRMELGANQPQHF.

This clonotype occurred many times. The chain recombines TRBV2 with TRBJ2-3; D gene ambiguous. Germline V gene sequence: CDR1 SNHLY, CDR2 FYNNEI. This CDR3 is built from 13 residues. V lost 8 bases to trimming and J lost 1 base, with 10 bases between them. The CDR3 region is CASGQRRTDTQYF. The CDR3 bases are TGTGCCAGCGGGCAGAGGCGCACAGATACGCAGTATTTT.

This clonotype was picked up many times. V and J are TRBV6-6 and TRBJ2-2; 7 bases match TRBD1. The CDR3 totals 14 residues. V dropped 8 bases and J dropped 3; count of bases not matched to a gene: 6. Germline V gene data show CDR1 as MNHNY and CDR2 as SVGAGI (reference sequence). The CDR3 protein is CASLQGRDTGELFF. CDR3 in DNA: TGTGCCAGCTTACAGGGGCGAGACACCGGGGAGCTGTTTTTT.

This clonotype was counted at least ten times. V and J are TRBV7-2 and TRBJ2-2; possibly TRBD2 for D (5 bases). Germline loops: CDR1 SGHTA, CDR2 FQGNSA. The CDR3 length is 13 residues. Trimming removed 2 bases at V and 8 bases at J, with 9 bases between. The CDR3 protein is CASSLLASGELFF. DNA of the CDR3: TGTGCCAGCAGCTTACTAGCATCAGGGGAGCTGTTTTTT. Combining the CDR3 with reference TRBV7-2 and TRBJ2-2 gives the whole variable domain GAGVSQSPSNKVTEKGKDVELRCDPISGHTALYWYRQSLGQGLEFLIYFQGNSAPDKSGLPSDRFSAERTGGSVSTLTIQRTQQEDSAVYLCASSLLASGELFFGEGSRLTVL.

This clonotype was counted ten times or more. The chain has TRBV5-1 and TRBJ2-3, with D perhaps matching TRBD2 (5 bases). The CDR3 is 15 amino acids. V was clipped by 6 bases and J by 4 bases, with 18 bases between them. Germline assignment: CDR1 SGHRS and CDR2 YFSETQ. In DNA, the CDR3 is TGCGCCAGCACCCCTGTCGGGGTTCCAGCAGATACGCAGTATTTT. Protein product: CASTPVGVPADTQYF.

This clonotype was seen many times. CDR3 region: CASSLIRGGIQYF. CDR3 coding DNA: TGTGCCAGCAGTTTAATCAGGGGAGGCATTCAGTACTTC. This chain joins TRBV27 and TRBJ2-4; D is perhaps TRBD1 or TRBD2 (6 bases each). Deletions cut 2 bases from V and 9 bases from J, with 11 bases between. The V gene's germline CDR1 is MNHEY and CDR2 SMNVEV (reference sequence). CDR3 size: 13 residues.

The sample holds many counts of this clonotype. The chain links TRBV7-2 to TRBJ1-5; D is unresolved. Trimming shortened V by 7 bases and J by 1 base, and 5 bases separated the two germline ends. The CDR3 consists of 12 residues. CDR1 and CDR2 (germline): SGHTA, FQGNSA. This chain's CDR3 is CASTRSNQPQHF. DNA for the CDR3: TGTGCCAGCACTAGGAGCAATCAGCCCCAGCATTTT. Full variable domain (remainder filled in from reference TRBV7-2 and TRBJ1-5): GAGVSQSPSNKVTEKGKDVELRCDPISGHTALYWYRQSLGQGLEFLIYFQGNSAPDKSGLPSDRFSAERTGGSVSTLTIQRTQQEDSAVYLCASTRSNQPQHFGDGTRLSIL.

This clonotype was counted ten times or more. The CDR3 is CSVRVEASGTQYF. CDR3 nucleotides: TGCAGCGTGAGGGTGGAAGCCTCAGGTACGCAGTATTTT. This chain joins TRBV29-1 and TRBJ2-3; a possible D gene is TRBD2 (5 bases). This CDR3 spans 13 amino acids. Trimming removed 6 bases at V and 8 bases at J, with 18 bases between. Germline CDR1 and CDR2: SQVTM and ANQGSEA.

This clonotype showed up many times. The chain employs TRBV12-5 and TRBJ1-4; maybe TRBD1 (6 bases). The CDR3 sequence is 13 residues long. Germline values: CDR1 LGHNT, CDR2 FRNRAP. Between the trimmed V and J ends, which lost 6 bases and 4 bases, there was a span of 9 bases. CDR3 DNA sequence: TGTGCTAGTGGAGTGGACAGTAATGAAAAACTGTTTTTT. Translated, it gives CASGVDSNEKLFF.

This clonotype was counted ten times or more. This sequence joins TRBV5-5 and TRBJ2-3, with D perhaps TRBD1 or TRBD2 (6 bases each). This CDR3 region has 15 residues. CDR1 and CDR2 from the germline V gene are SGHKS and YYEKEE (reference sequence). Trimming removed 1 base at V and 2 bases at J, with 11 bases between. Here the CDR3 reads CASSLSGAITDTQYF. The CDR3 coding sequence is TGTGCCAGCAGCTTGTCGGGGGCGATCACAGATACGCAGTATTTT.